A single sample gave rise to the 9 T cell receptor beta chains below, sequenced in a study of response to subunit inactivated influenza vaccine. TCRdb passed the RT-PCR reads through MiXCR, listing each CDR3 protein once. The sample consists of hundreds of thousands of distinct CDR3 sequences, about 11% of them appearing once. The sample was also reused in another study, on T cells expressing NK-cell markers. This second study notes: A 5'RACE template switching approach incorporating UMIs was used to make TCR beta cDNA.

The material sequenced was PBMCs from blood, taken on the day of vaccination. These receptors were collected from a man between 45 and 60 years old who received an inactivated influenza vaccine.

Comments on this clonotype: The junction differs from germline at one of its ends, possibly a read error. The chain has TRBV12-3 or TRBV12-4 and TRBJ1-1; D gene ambiguous. CDR3 length equals 14 residues. CDR3 region: CASSFGRLNAEAFF. CDR3 sequence (DNA): TGTGCCAGCAGTTTCGGCAGACTGAACGCTGAAGCTTTCTTT.

The chain is built from TRBV3-1 and TRBJ2-1; TRBD1 might be the D (5 bases). Germline V CDR1 and CDR2: LGHDT, YNNKEL (reference sequence). V was clipped by 4 bases and J by 0 bases, with 13 bases between them. The CDR3 totals 16 residues. The CDR3 region has the DNA TGTGCCAGCAGCCCCCTCCAGGGATACTCCTACAATGAGCAGTTCTTC. Translating gives CASSPLQGYSYNEQFF.

The chain links TRBV7-8 to TRBJ2-3; 7 nucleotides line up with TRBD1. There are 15 residues in the CDR3. CDR1 is SGHVS and CDR2 is FQNEAQ in the germline V gene. V was pared by 3 bases and J by 4 bases, with 7 bases of the junction left unmatched. DNA of the CDR3: TGTGCCAGCAGCTTGTATGGACAGGACGCAGATACGCAGTATTTT. As protein: CASSLYGQDADTQYF.

This clonotype has only a few counts. This chain joins TRBV4-2 and TRBJ2-2, with TRBD1 as a possible D gene (5 bases). Germline-derived CDR1 and CDR2 are LGHNA and YNFKEQ. Trimming removed 0 bases at V and 0 bases at J, with 11 bases between. The CDR3 is made up of 17 amino acids. CDR3 amino acids: CASSQEDSIANTGELFF. CDR3 nucleotides: TGTGCCAGCAGCCAAGAAGACAGTATCGCGAACACCGGGGAGCTGTTTTTT.

This clonotype was counted only a few times. The chain uses TRBV2 and TRBJ1-6; weak D call: TRBD1 (6 bases). The V gene lost 2 bases and the J gene lost 2 bases, with 10 bases spanning the gap. The CDR3 has 16 residues. Looked up from germline, CDR1 is SNHLY and CDR2 is FYNNEI. This CDR3 reads CASSEWGGTYNSPLHF. DNA for the CDR3: TGTGCCAGCAGTGAATGGGGGGGCACCTATAATTCACCCCTCCACTTT. Looking up the rest from reference TRBV2 and TRBJ1-6 gives the full variable domain: EPEVTQTPSHQVTQMGQEVILRCVPISNHLYFYWYRQILGQKVEFLVSFYNNEISEKSEIFDDQFSVERPDGSNFTLKIRSTKLEDSAMYFCASSEWGGTYNSPLHFGNGTRLTVT.

This clonotype turned up a few times. This sequence joins TRBV4-3 and TRBJ1-2; D is unresolved. Trimming pared 0 bases from V and 8 bases from J, leaving 13 bases between. Germline V lookup: CDR1 LGHNA, CDR2 YSLEER. CDR3 length: 14 amino acids. CDR3 coding DNA: TGCGCCAGCAGCCAAGATGGAGCGGGTCTCGGCTACACCTTC. This translates into CASSQDGAGLGYTF.

This clonotype has at least ten counts. The V gene is TRBV5-1, the J gene TRBJ1-1; TRBD1 matches at 7 bases. V lost 3 bases and J lost 9; bases outside the gene matches: 17. This CDR3 has 16 amino acids. CDR1 is SGHRS, CDR2 YFSETQ, per germline. CDR3 sequence reads: CASSSPDTRGKAQAFF. The CDR3, as DNA: TGCGCCAGCAGCTCCCCTGATACCAGGGGGAAGGCACAAGCTTTCTTT.

This clonotype was found a few times. The chain recombines TRBV10-3 with TRBJ2-5; D possibly uses TRBD1 or TRBD2 (5 bases each). This CDR3 contains 13 residues. CDR1 is ENHRY, CDR2 SYGVKD, per germline. V was clipped by 6 bases and J by 3 bases, with 11 bases between them. The CDR3 DNA reads as TGTGCCATCAGGGGGGAGATAGAAGAGACCCAGTACTTC. Translated, it gives CAIRGEIEETQYF.

This clonotype was found a few times. The rearrangement joins TRBV5-6 to TRBJ1-1, with D hard to call. Trimming cost V 3 bases and J 1 base, with 13 bases left between them. The CDR3 totals 15 residues. CDR1 is SGHDT and CDR2 is YYEEEE in the germline V gene. The CDR3 sequence: CASSSGRVANTEAFF. CDR3 bases: TGTGCCAGCAGCTCCGGACGGGTCGCGAACACTGAAGCTTTCTTT.